The clone carrying this T cell receptor beta chain was recorded many times. Antigen: not known. This sample is part of a study of CD8+CD57+ T cells in acquired aplastic anemia. Study background: Sorting CD4+ and CD8+ cells gave DNA averaging approximately 3 ug. Notes on the study in general: The CD8+ Simpson's diversity of patients and controls was not significantly different. Patients and controls were found to share more than 25 CD8+ CDR3 sequences.

TCR beta VDJ and CDR3 profiling used genomic DNA as template. Via MiXCR, TCRdb re-called the reads, giving one row per CDR3 protein. Found here are about 130,000 distinct CDR3 sequences, over 45% of them singletons; the top ten hold 2.5%. The germline V and J ends were trimmed by 2 bases and 9 bases, with 13 bases remaining between them. Germline V CDR1 and CDR2: MNHEY, SVGAGI. CDR3 length: 13 amino acids. The chain employs TRBV6-5 and TRBJ1-1; no clear D. The receptor was isolated from a human donor in good health, serving as a control. The sample consisted of sorted CD4+, CD8+, or CD8+CD57+ T cells (not recorded which) from PBMCs. The CDR3 reads CASSYAQVSQAFF. CDR3 coding DNA: TGTGCCAGCAGTTACGCGCAGGTATCCCAAGCTTTCTTT.